One sample yielded the 15 T cell receptor beta chains listed below, sequenced in a study of blood T cell repertoires in COVID-19 (dated by TCRdb to 2018 to 2021). Receptor amplification or capture employed the immunoSEQ multiplex PCR assay. Not all clones reach the TCRdb copy of this immuneACCESS table, which keeps in-frame sequences only. Checked studies attribute under half of the gap to unresolved V genes and leave the rest unexplained. This sample lists tens of thousands of clones; about 91% were detected once. The leading ten clones occupy approximately 4.8% of the sample. Sequencing was carried out using peripheral blood. The source of these receptors is an older woman with active COVID-19.

This clone was seen only a few times. The rearrangement uses TRBV2 and TRBJ1-1; D ambiguous. CDR1 is SNHLY and CDR2 is FYNNEI in the germline V gene. The CDR3 loop spans 12 amino acids. Trimming removed 3 bases at V and 1 base at J, with 3 bases between. For the CDR3, the DNA is TGTGCCAGCAGTGACTCGAACACTGAAGCTTTCTTT. Translation: CASSDSNTEAFF.

A few counts support this clone. The chain combines TRBV28 with TRBJ1-5, with D uncertain. Deletions cut 1 base from V and 6 bases from J, with 10 bases between. CDR3 size: 14 residues. The germline V gene encodes CDR1 MDHEN and CDR2 SYDVKM. This CDR3 reads CASSLFGEFQPQHF. The CDR3 DNA follows: TGTGCCAGCAGTTTATTCGGGGAGTTTCAGCCCCAGCATTTT.

This clone came up once. The chain has TRBV6-2 or TRBV6-3 and TRBJ1-1, with TRBD1 as a possible D gene (5 bases). Germline CDR1 and CDR2: MNHEY and SVGEGT. V gave up 4 bases and J gave up 2 bases, with 11 bases separating them. The length of the CDR3 is 14 residues. The CDR3 DNA follows: TGTGCCAGCAGTTCCGGACACCTAAACACTGAAGCTTTCTTT. This translates into CASSSGHLNTEAFF.

This chain connects TRBV10-2 to TRBJ2-3; 13 bases map to TRBD2. Trimming cost V 5 bases and J 3 bases; bases outside gene matches: 20. Germline CDR1 WSHSY, CDR2 SAAADI. The CDR3 runs 21 residues. In nucleotides, the CDR3 is TGCGCCAGCAGTCCGACAGGGGGCGGACTAGCGGGAGTTGTTAGGACAGATACGCAGTATTTT. Its translation is CASSPTGGGLAGVVRTDTQYF.

The chain links TRBV15 to TRBJ2-1, with D tentatively TRBD1 (6 bases). There are 19 residues in the CDR3. Trimming stripped 0 bases from V and 0 bases from J, with 18 bases between. Germline loops: CDR1 LNHNV, CDR2 YYDKDF (reference sequence). Written as DNA, the CDR3 is TGTGCCACCAGCAGAGAGGGGGCTCGGATGCTCAGCTCCTACAATGAGCAGTTCTTC. It yields the protein CATSREGARMLSSYNEQFF.

The CDR3 DNA follows: TGTGCCAGCAGGCCCGGACTAGCGGGCCTCCAAGAGACCCAGTACTTC. Residues: CASRPGLAGLQETQYF. The chain combines TRBV3-1 (or the pseudogene TRBV3-2) with TRBJ2-5; 11 bases are a match to TRBD2. Germline CDR1 reads LGHDT; CDR2 reads YNNKEL (reference sequence). Germline trimming cut 6 bases from V and 1 base from J; bases unmatched to any gene: 7. The CDR3 has 16 residues.

This chain uses TRBV10-3 with TRBJ1-2; D is perhaps TRBD1 (5 bases). The germline gives CDR1 ENHRY, CDR2 SYGVKD. This CDR3 contains 13 residues. With 4 bases removed from V and 6 bases from J, the gap between germline ends came to 12 bases. CDR3 DNA: TGTGCCATCAGTGCCCAGGGCCTGGATGGCTACACCTTC. Translating it yields CAISAQGLDGYTF.

The V call is TRBV6-5, the J call TRBJ1-1, with D tentatively TRBD1 (5 bases). Germline V lookup: CDR1 MNHEY, CDR2 SVGAGI. This CDR3 is built from 15 residues. With 6 bases removed from V and 0 bases from J, the gap between germline ends came to 14 bases. CDR3 sequence (DNA): TGTGCCAGCAGACCTCGGACACCCATGAACACTGAAGCTTTCTTT. This translates into CASRPRTPMNTEAFF.

Points on this clone: In the same sample, other DNA sequences code for this CDR3. The chain carries TRBV18 and TRBJ2-1; 11 bases match TRBD2. The CDR3 spans 15 residues. Germline V CDR1 and CDR2: KGHSH, LQKENI. Trimming cost V 3 bases and J 5 bases; bases outside gene matches: 3. The CDR3 loop is CASSPTSGRNNEQFF. DNA of the CDR3: TGTGCCAGCTCACCCACTAGCGGGAGAAACAATGAGCAGTTCTTC. Full variable domain (rest looked up from reference TRBV18 and TRBJ2-1): NAGVMQNPRHLVRRRGQEARLRCSPMKGHSHVYWYRQLPEEGLKFMVYLQKENIIDESGMPKERFSAEFPKEGPSILRIQQVVRGDSAAYFCASSPTSGRNNEQFFGPGTRLTVL.

The genes are TRBV5-6 and TRBJ1-5; D call uncertain. Germline CDR1 SGHDT, CDR2 YYEEEE. The CDR3 is 13 amino acids. V lost 0 bases and J lost 7, with 8 bases in between. CDR3 in DNA: TGTGCCAGCAGCTTGGGGAGGGAACAGCCCCAGCATTTT. This sequence encodes CASSLGREQPQHF.

Turning to this clone: Compared with germline, one end of the junction differs, possibly owing to a read error. The chain has TRBV6-1 and TRBJ2-3; D not certain. Per germline, CDR1 MNHNS and CDR2 SASEGT. The CDR3 covers 13 residues. DNA for the CDR3: TGTGCCAGCAGAGAAGCCCCCCTAGATACGCAGTATTTT. Translated, it gives CASREAPLDTQYF.

Only one count was recorded for this clone. The rearrangement joins TRBV5-4 to TRBJ1-2, with D perhaps matching TRBD1 (5 bases). Trimming cost V 1 base and J 4 bases, with 8 bases left between them. The germline V gene has CDR1 SGHNT and CDR2 YYREEE (reference sequence). CDR3 length equals 13 residues. The CDR3: CASSLQGGYGYTF. The CDR3 DNA follows: TGTGCCAGCAGCTTGCAGGGAGGCTATGGCTACACCTTC.

The chain employs TRBV24-1 and TRBJ2-1; 7 bases match TRBD2. Losses at the gene ends were 6 bases for V and 9 bases for J; bases not matched to a gene: 13. The V gene's germline CDR1 is KGHDR and CDR2 SFDVKD. This CDR3 is built from 15 residues. CDR3 residues: CATSKPGLTRGEQFF. Here the CDR3 DNA reads TGTGCCACCAGTAAACCGGGACTAACACGGGGTGAGCAGTTCTTC.

The V and J genes are TRBV11-2 and TRBJ2-1; 7 nucleotides align to TRBD1. V was pared by 5 bases and J by 3 bases, with 10 bases of the junction left unmatched. This CDR3 comprises 16 residues. Germline V CDR1 and CDR2: SGHAT, FQNNGV. CDR3 in DNA: TGTGCCAGCAGCGCGACAGGGAACCCCGACTACAATGAGCAGTTCTTC. Translating gives CASSATGNPDYNEQFF.

The CDR3 nucleotides read TGTGCCAGCAGCTATAGGACGACTAAATCGGCAGAGACCCAGTACTTC. Translation: CASSYRTTKSAETQYF. The chain couples TRBV11-2 to TRBJ2-5, with a possible D match to TRBD2 (5 bases). The CDR3 consists of 16 residues. Trimming stripped 4 bases from V and 4 bases from J, with 19 bases between. Germline V gene data show CDR1 as SGHAT and CDR2 as FQNNGV.